These 30 T cell receptor beta chains share one sample of origin, sequenced in a study of cytomegalovirus exposure and HLA in healthy donors. Vbeta (60) and Jbeta (13) primers were used in the PCR. Assay: immunoSEQ multiplex PCR; the TCRdb copy retains only in-frame clones and omits some. The sample shows 250,000 or so clones, approximately 87% of them seen only once. What was sequenced was PBMCs. The receptors come from a human donor in good health.

A note on this clone: One end of the junction varies from germline; a read error may be responsible. The V and J genes are TRBV7-9 and TRBJ2-5, with TRBD1 as a possible D gene (7 bases). This CDR3 has 17 residues. Germline assignment: CDR1 SEHNR and CDR2 FQNEAQ (reference sequence). CDR3 DNA sequence: TGTTCCAGCAACTTCGGAGGGGGAAGGGGGCCCCAAGAGACCCAGTACTTC. The encoded protein is CSSNFGGGRGPQETQYF.

This sequence joins TRBV19 and TRBJ2-1; weak D call: TRBD2 (6 bases). The CDR3 covers 16 residues. Germline CDR1 and CDR2: LNHDA and SQIVND (reference sequence). V lost 3 bases and J lost 9, with 21 bases in between. The chain's CDR3 is CASSIYIASGDVEQFF. CDR3 coding DNA: TGTGCCAGTAGTATCTATATAGCGTCGGGAGACGTTGAGCAGTTCTTC.

This chain joins TRBV7-2 and TRBJ2-2; 10 bases map to TRBD2. Looked up from germline, CDR1 is SGHTA and CDR2 is FQGNSA. After removal of 7 bases from V and 4 bases from J, the junction contained 9 bases not matched to a gene. The CDR3 has 16 amino acids. DNA of the CDR3: TGTGCCAGCACCAGGGGGGGACTAGCGATCACCGGGGAGCTGTTTTTT. It yields the protein CASTRGGLAITGELFF.

J is TRBJ2-5 and V is TRBV27; D might be TRBD2 (7 bases). This CDR3 region has 16 residues. Trimming took off 4 bases at V and 5 bases at J, with 20 bases between the two ends. The germline V gene has CDR1 MNHEY and CDR2 SMNVEV (reference sequence). The chain's CDR3 is CASSSYLAAGEETQYF. The CDR3 DNA sequence: TGTGCCAGCAGTTCCTACCTAGCGGCAGGGGAGGAGACCCAGTACTTC.

The CDR3 sequence: CASSVGGAWRTDTQYF. The CDR3 DNA reads TGTGCCAGCAGCGTAGGCGGGGCATGGCGCACAGATACGCAGTATTTT. This chain links TRBV9 with TRBJ2-3; D possibly corresponds to TRBD2 (6 bases). Germline V gives CDR1 SGDLS, CDR2 YYNGEE. The V and J ends lost 0 bases and 1 base respectively, with 12 bases between them. The CDR3 spans 16 residues.

The chain is built from TRBV19 and TRBJ2-7, with 14 bases lining up with TRBD2. V lost 2 bases, J lost 6 bases, and 6 bases stayed unmatched. The CDR3 runs to 16 residues. Germline assignment: CDR1 LNHDA and CDR2 SQIVND (reference sequence). CDR3 DNA: TGTGCCAGTAGTATAAGATTGGGACTAGCGGGAGCCGAGCAGTACTTC. This gives the protein CASSIRLGLAGAEQYF.

This chain uses TRBV5-1 with TRBJ2-2; possibly TRBD2 for D (6 bases). The germline V and J ends were trimmed by 1 base and 3 bases, with 16 bases remaining between them. The CDR3 is 17 residues long. Per the germline V gene, CDR1 is SGHRS and CDR2 is YFSETQ. The CDR3 loop is CASSLIADPSDTGELFF. CDR3 nucleotide sequence: TGCGCCAGCAGCTTGATTGCCGATCCTAGCGACACCGGGGAGCTGTTTTTT.

The genes are TRBV9 and TRBJ2-7; D is ambiguous. Per the germline V gene, CDR1 is SGDLS and CDR2 is YYNGEE. Trimming stripped 0 bases from V and 3 bases from J, with 10 bases between. The CDR3 runs to 14 residues. The CDR3 reads CASSVELFGYEQYF. The CDR3 coding sequence is TGTGCCAGCAGCGTAGAACTTTTCGGCTACGAGCAGTACTTC.

The J gene is TRBJ2-7, the V gene TRBV6-6, with D possibly being TRBD2 (5 bases). V was clipped by 5 bases and J by 7 bases, with 18 bases between them. CDR1 MNHNY and CDR2 SVGAGI come from the germline V gene (reference sequence). This CDR3 contains 14 residues. Written as DNA, the CDR3 is TGTGCCAGCAGTCAGACTGGACTCGGCGGGGAGCAGTACTTC. Encoded protein: CASSQTGLGGEQYF.

The rearrangement links TRBV7-2 to TRBJ1-3; maybe TRBD1 (5 bases). V lost 0 bases, J lost 5 bases, and 14 bases lay in between. This CDR3 comprises 16 residues. Germline CDR1 SGHTA, CDR2 FQGNSA. Here the CDR3 reads CASSLASGLVRNTIYF. The DNA of the CDR3 is TGTGCCAGCAGCTTAGCTTCAGGGCTCGTGAGAAACACCATATATTTT. Full variable domain (rest looked up from reference TRBV7-2 and TRBJ1-3): GAGVSQSPSNKVTEKGKDVELRCDPISGHTALYWYRQSLGQGLEFLIYFQGNSAPDKSGLPSDRFSAERTGGSVSTLTIQRTQQEDSAVYLCASSLASGLVRNTIYFGEGSWLTVV.

The count of this clone is one. This chain connects TRBV27 to TRBJ1-5; 7 positions match TRBD1. CDR3 length: 15 residues. With 4 bases clipped from V and 0 bases from J, the junction kept 3 bases outside the gene matches. The germline V gene has CDR1 MNHEY and CDR2 SMNVEV (reference sequence). The CDR3 region has the DNA TGTGCCAGCAGTTGGACAGGACTTAGCAATCAGCCCCAGCATTTT. Protein: CASSWTGLSNQPQHF.

The genes are TRBV28 and TRBJ2-5; the match to TRBD1 covers 9 bases. The CDR3 extends over 14 amino acids. V lost 3 bases and J lost 4; bases outside the gene matches: 3. Germline V gives CDR1 MDHEN, CDR2 SYDVKM. The CDR3 is CASSFNRGPETQYF. The CDR3, as DNA: TGTGCCAGCAGTTTTAACAGGGGGCCAGAGACCCAGTACTTC.

Here the CDR3 reads CASRRWGANEKLFF. For the CDR3, the DNA is TGTGCCAGCAGACGGTGGGGCGCTAATGAAAAACTGTTTTTT. The chain carries TRBV27 and TRBJ1-4, with a tentative D call TRBD1 (5 bases). The V gene lost 6 bases and the J gene lost 3 bases, with 11 bases spanning the gap. Germline CDR1 reads MNHEY; CDR2 reads SMNVEV (reference sequence). The CDR3 is 14 amino acids.

The rearrangement uses TRBV5-1 and TRBJ2-7; D possibly corresponds to TRBD1 (5 bases). In germline, CDR1 is SGHRS, CDR2 YFSETQ. Trimming left V 2 bases short and J 4 bases short, with 16 bases between. This CDR3 has 15 amino acids. The CDR3 protein is CASSLTGSREYEQYF. CDR3 nucleotides: TGCGCCAGCAGCTTAACAGGTTCGCGCGAGTACGAGCAGTACTTC.

CDR3 bases: TGTGCCTGGAGGCAGGGGGCGAGCACTGAAGCTTTCTTT. Translation: CAWRQGASTEAFF. The chain carries TRBV30 and TRBJ1-1, with 8 bases that match TRBD1. This CDR3 spans 13 amino acids. V was pared by 3 bases and J by 4 bases, with 4 bases of the junction left unmatched. Germline V lookup: CDR1 GTSNPN, CDR2 SVGIG (reference sequence). Drawing the rest from reference TRBV30 and TRBJ1-1, the complete variable domain is SQTIHQWPATLVQPVGSPLSLECTVEGTSNPNLYWYRQAAGRGLQLLFYSVGIGQISSEVPQNLSASRPQDRQFILSSKKLLLSDSGFYLCAWRQGASTEAFFGQGTRLTVV.

The chain employs TRBV13 and TRBJ2-3, with a weak D call TRBD1 (5 bases). This CDR3 has 15 amino acids. Trimming shortened V by 3 bases and J by 1 base, and 11 bases separated the two germline ends. CDR1 and CDR2 (germline): PRHDT, FYEKMQ (reference sequence). The CDR3: CASSLWGRGTDTQYF. The CDR3 coding sequence is TGTGCCAGCAGCTTGTGGGGCAGAGGCACAGATACGCAGTATTTT.

This clone occurred a few times. The chain carries TRBV6-5 and TRBJ2-1, with 13 bases identical to TRBD2. The V gene's germline CDR1 is MNHEY and CDR2 SVGAGI. Trimming removed 6 bases from V and 5 bases from J; junction bases left unmatched: 4. CDR3 size: 15 residues. The CDR3 sequence: CASRKGLAGHNEQFF. Written as DNA, the CDR3 is TGTGCCAGCAGGAAGGGACTAGCGGGACACAATGAGCAGTTCTTC.

The V and J genes are TRBV6-5 and TRBJ2-3, with a possible D match to TRBD2 (6 bases). CDR1 is MNHEY and CDR2 is SVGAGI in the germline V gene. CDR3 length: 13 amino acids. Trimming took off 7 bases at V and 2 bases at J, with 10 bases between the two ends. CDR3 nucleotide sequence: TGTGCCAGCACGGAGGGGAACACAGATACGCAGTATTTT. Translated: CASTEGNTDTQYF.

In DNA, the CDR3 is TGCGCCAGCAGCCAAGATGTCAACAGGCGGGAGCAGTACTTC. Protein: CASSQDVNRREQYF. The chain links TRBV4-1 to TRBJ2-7, with TRBD1 as a possible D gene (5 bases). CDR3 size: 14 residues. The germline V gene encodes CDR1 MGHRA and CDR2 YSYEKL. V lost 0 bases and J 7 bases, leaving 13 bases between the germline ends.

V and J are TRBV29-1 and TRBJ2-7; the match to TRBD1 covers 10 bases. Germline-derived CDR1 and CDR2 are SQVTM and ANQGSEA. The CDR3 covers 15 residues. The V and J ends lost 6 bases and 1 base, in that order; junction bases with no gene match: 9. Written as DNA, the CDR3 is TGCAGCGTGAAAGAACCGGGACAGGGGTCCTACGAGCAGTACTTC. Its translation: CSVKEPGQGSYEQYF.

This rearrangement joins TRBV11-2 to TRBJ2-7, with D perhaps matching TRBD1 (5 bases). The germline CDR1 and CDR2 sequences are SGHAT and FQNNGV. The CDR3 extends over 16 amino acids. V was cut by 5 bases and J by 2 bases, with 19 bases left in between. CDR3 in DNA: TGTGCCAGCAGCGCAGGCCGGGCCCAAGGGGCCTACGAGCAGTACTTC. Protein product: CASSAGRAQGAYEQYF.

The genes are TRBV7-9 and TRBJ2-2, with 11 bases lining up with TRBD2. Germline CDR1 is SEHNR and CDR2 is FQNEAQ (reference sequence). The CDR3 sequence is 18 residues long. After removal of 2 bases from V and 5 bases from J, the junction contained 10 bases not matched to a gene. The DNA for the CDR3 is TGTGCCAGCAGCTTACGTCGTACGCTAGCGGGAGGAACCGGGGAGCTGTTTTTT. Its protein product is CASSLRRTLAGGTGELFF.

V and J are TRBV10-3 and TRBJ2-3, with 9 bases that match TRBD2. Germline CDR1 is ENHRY and CDR2 is SYGVKD. The CDR3 spans 14 residues. V lost 3 bases, J lost 4 bases, and 2 bases stayed unmatched. The CDR3 sequence is CAISDGLAPDTQYF. As DNA, the CDR3 is TGTGCCATCAGTGACGGACTAGCGCCAGATACGCAGTATTTT.

The chain combines TRBV5-4 with TRBJ2-1; D may be TRBD1 (5 bases). V lost 4 bases and J 5 bases, leaving 13 bases between the germline ends. The germline CDR1 and CDR2 sequences are SGHNT and YYREEE (reference sequence). The CDR3 is 14 residues long. The CDR3 coding sequence is TGTGCCAGCAGCCTTGGGGCCCTAAACAATGAGCAGTTCTTC. It is translated as CASSLGALNNEQFF.

The chain combines TRBV30 with TRBJ2-5; no clear D. Germline CDR1 reads GTSNPN; CDR2 reads SVGIG (reference sequence). This CDR3 has 13 residues. V was cut by 1 base and J by 5 bases, with 11 bases left in between. CDR3 bases: TGTGCCTGGAGTGGCGGTTCGTACGAGACCCAGTACTTC. The encoded protein is CAWSGGSYETQYF. The entire variable domain, with the rest obtained from reference TRBV30 and TRBJ2-5, is as follows: SQTIHQWPATLVQPVGSPLSLECTVEGTSNPNLYWYRQAAGRGLQLLFYSVGIGQISSEVPQNLSASRPQDRQFILSSKKLLLSDSGFYLCAWSGGSYETQYFGPGTRLLVL.

The V gene is TRBV6-6, the J gene TRBJ2-1, with a possible D match to TRBD2 (5 bases). Germline CDR1 is MNHNY and CDR2 is SVGAGI (reference sequence). V was cut by 8 bases and J by 9 bases, with 11 bases left in between. The CDR3 length is 11 residues. CDR3 bases: TGTGCCAGCGGTCGGGGAAGTGAGCAGTTCTTC. This translates into CASGRGSEQFF.

The genes are TRBV6-1 and TRBJ2-1; tentative D call: TRBD1 (5 bases). The germline CDR1 and CDR2 sequences are MNHNS and SASEGT. This CDR3 spans 15 amino acids. Between the trimmed V and J ends, which lost 2 bases and 5 bases, there was a span of 13 bases. CDR3: CASSESGRFHNEQFF. The CDR3 bases are TGTGCCAGCAGTGAATCAGGGCGATTCCACAATGAGCAGTTCTTC.

This chain uses TRBV5-1 with TRBJ2-7, with 8 bases fitting TRBD2. Per the germline V gene, CDR1 is SGHRS and CDR2 is YFSETQ. V was pared by 3 bases and J by 0 bases, with 5 bases of the junction left unmatched. The CDR3 contains 15 residues. In nucleotides, the CDR3 is TGCGCCAGCAGCTCACTAGCGGACCCCTCCTACGAGCAGTACTTC. Protein: CASSSLADPSYEQYF.

The chain uses TRBV29-1 and TRBJ2-3, with TRBD2 matching over 14 bases. Per germline, CDR1 SQVTM and CDR2 ANQGSEA. This CDR3 comprises 15 residues. The V segment lost 6 bases and the J segment 8 bases; nucleotides outside the gene matches: 10. The CDR3 nucleotides are TGCAGCGTGGACCGAGGGACTAGCGGGAGTAGTACGCAGTATTTT. Translation gives CSVDRGTSGSSTQYF.

This clone was picked up one time. The chain joins TRBV28 to TRBJ1-2; weak D call: TRBD1 (5 bases). Germline values: CDR1 MDHEN, CDR2 SYDVKM. There are 16 residues in the CDR3. The germline V and J ends were trimmed by 2 bases and 4 bases, with 17 bases remaining between them. Here the CDR3 DNA reads TGTGCCAGCAGTTTAAATAGGGGATCCCTCTTCTATGGCTACACCTTC. This translates into CASSLNRGSLFYGYTF.